Only a few counts were recorded for the clone carrying this T cell receptor (beta chain). These data originate in a study of blood T cell repertoires in COVID-19. Background on the study: The United States, Italy and Spain were the sources of the acute and convalescent COVID-19 samples. T cells, B-cell-depleted T cells, or PBMCs supplied cDNA or gDNA.

Original handling: From reference gene primer amplification, estimates of nucleated cell counts were derived. The protocol was immunoSEQ multiplex PCR, while the TCRdb copy is restricted to in-frame clones and leaves out a portion. V, J and clone size are those of that table, while D and trimming were read from the DNA. The sample yields about 110,000 clones, roughly 70% seen once. This receptor was taken from a woman aged 40 to 50 with acute or convalescent COVID-19. Sequencing was performed on peripheral blood.

The CDR3 is CASSRGGLVFAGNTIYF. In nucleotides, the CDR3 is TGCGCCAGCAGCCGGGGAGGGCTTGTCTTTGCTGGAAACACCATATATTTT. The V and J genes are TRBV4-1 and TRBJ1-3; D is ambiguous. Germline V gene lookup returns CDR1 MGHRA and CDR2 YSYEKL. The CDR3 covers 17 residues. V gave up 4 bases and J gave up 2 bases, with 18 bases separating them.